The 22 T cell receptor beta chains presented below share a single source sample, sequenced in a study of blood T cell repertoires in COVID-19. Measured with immunoSEQ multiplex PCR; TCRdb has only the in-frame clones, and not every one. The data show about 57,000 clones, roughly four fifths seen once. The sample comprised peripheral blood. Receptors originate from a woman aged 80 or older with acute or convalescent COVID-19.

The chain couples TRBV3-1 (or the pseudogene TRBV3-2) to TRBJ1-6; 7 bases are a match to TRBD1. V shed 2 bases, J shed 9 bases, and the junction held 10 bases outside the gene matches. The CDR3 runs to 16 residues. The germline gives CDR1 LGHDT, CDR2 YNNKEL (reference sequence). Written as DNA, the CDR3 is TGTGCCAGCAGCCAACGGACAGGCGGTAGGGGTTCACCCCTCCACTTT. It is translated as CASSQRTGGRGSPLHF.

This chain links TRBV5-1 with TRBJ2-5; TRBD1 matches at 7 bases. CDR1 and CDR2 (germline): SGHRS, YFSETQ. V dropped 4 bases and J dropped 3; count of bases not matched to a gene: 6. The CDR3 consists of 14 residues. The CDR3 here is CASSPEGAEETQYF. The CDR3 nucleotides are TGCGCCAGCAGCCCCGAGGGGGCTGAAGAGACCCAGTACTTC.

V and J are TRBV5-1 and TRBJ2-2; TRBD2 might be the D (6 bases). Germline CDR1 SGHRS, CDR2 YFSETQ. Trimming stripped 3 bases from V and 8 bases from J, with 8 bases between. CDR3 length: 12 residues. The CDR3 DNA reads TGCGCCAGCAGCTCCAGCGGGGGGGAGCTGTTTTTT. Residues: CASSSSGGELFF.

This clone was recorded once. V usage is TRBV3-1 (or the pseudogene TRBV3-2) and J usage is TRBJ2-1, with 12 bases matching TRBD2. The CDR3 has 18 residues. V dropped 4 bases and J dropped 1; count of bases not matched to a gene: 8. CDR1 is LGHDT and CDR2 is YNNKEL in the germline V gene (reference sequence). The CDR3 DNA reads TGTGCCAGCAGCCCTACACTACTAGCGGGGGGATCCTACAATGAGCAGTTCTTC. Amino acid sequence: CASSPTLLAGGSYNEQFF.

Only a few counts were recorded for this clone. Written as DNA, the CDR3 is TGCGCCAGCAGTGCTGTAGCGGGATCGTACGAGCAGTACTTC. Translating gives CASSAVAGSYEQYF. The genes are TRBV10-1 and TRBJ2-7, with 8 bases fitting TRBD2. CDR1 and CDR2 (germline): WNHNN, SYGVQD (reference sequence). CDR3 length equals 14 residues. With 4 bases clipped from V and 4 bases from J, the junction kept 6 bases outside the gene matches.

The genes are TRBV9 and TRBJ1-3, with D unclear. CDR1 and CDR2 from the germline V gene are SGDLS and YYNGEE. Between the trimmed V and J ends, which lost 2 bases and 0 bases, there was a span of 12 bases. CDR3 length: 16 residues. The CDR3 is CASSVTQQSSGNTIYF. CDR3 nucleotides: TGTGCCAGCAGCGTCACACAGCAAAGCTCTGGAAACACCATATATTTT.

The gene calls are TRBV21-1 and TRBJ2-2; the table's TRBD1 call for D was not verified on the DNA. TRBV21-1 is a documented pseudogene. The CDR3 is made up of 17 amino acids. This chain's CDR3 is CASSKAPQTGGPGELFF. As DNA, the CDR3 is TGTGCCAGCAGCAAAGCCCCCCAGACAGGGGGCCCCGGGGAGCTGTTTTTT.

The chain uses TRBV5-1 and TRBJ1-2; D is uncertain. Trimming shortened V by 4 bases and J by 4 bases, and 23 bases separated the two germline ends. CDR3 length equals 17 residues. The germline V gene has CDR1 SGHRS and CDR2 YFSETQ. The DNA for the CDR3 is TGCGCCAGCAGCCCGGACGGGAAGACTAGCTACCCCTATGGCTACACCTTC. As protein: CASSPDGKTSYPYGYTF.

DNA for the CDR3: TGTGCCTGGAGTGCAGACAGGGCCGCCTACGAGCAGTACTTC. Protein sequence: CAWSADRAAYEQYF. This chain connects TRBV30 to TRBJ2-7, with TRBD1 matching 7 bases. Germline trimming cut 1 base from V and 2 bases from J; bases unmatched to any gene: 5. The CDR3 runs to 14 residues. In germline, CDR1 is GTSNPN, CDR2 SVGIG (reference sequence).

The chain carries TRBV3-1 (or the pseudogene TRBV3-2) and TRBJ2-1; D might be TRBD2 (6 bases). V lost 4 bases, J lost 5 bases, and 21 bases lay in between. Per the germline V gene, CDR1 is LGHDT and CDR2 is YNNKEL (reference sequence). This CDR3 is 17 amino acids long. This CDR3 reads CASSRIATSPSNNEQFF. The CDR3 DNA reads as TGTGCCAGCAGCCGAATCGCGACTAGTCCGTCAAACAATGAGCAGTTCTTC.

This clone has more than one count but fewer than ten. This chain connects TRBV4-1 to TRBJ1-2, with 8 positions matching TRBD1. The CDR3 has 16 residues. Trimming at V came to 2 bases and at J to 3 bases, leaving 8 bases not matched to a gene. Germline-derived CDR1 and CDR2 are MGHRA and YSYEKL. The CDR3 protein is CASSQPTRGPHYGYTF. CDR3 bases: TGCGCCAGCAGCCAACCAACCAGGGGGCCTCACTATGGCTACACCTTC.

J is TRBJ2-2 and V is TRBV10-1; no clear D gene. In germline, CDR1 is WNHNN, CDR2 SYGVQD (reference sequence). Trimming left V 4 bases short and J 1 base short, with 7 bases between. The CDR3 totals 14 residues. The CDR3 nucleotides are TGCGCCAGCAGTGTCTCCCTGAACACCGGGGAGCTGTTTTTT. Translating it yields CASSVSLNTGELFF.

V is TRBV11-2 and J is TRBJ2-2, with D possibly TRBD1 on 6 matching bases. This CDR3 is built from 16 residues. Trimming removed 3 bases at V and 4 bases at J, with 15 bases between. Germline V gene data show CDR1 as SGHAT and CDR2 as FQNNGV. CDR3 nucleotide sequence: TGTGCCAGCAGCTTGGAACAGGGATTAGGCACCGGGGAGCTGTTTTTT. It codes for CASSLEQGLGTGELFF.

V is TRBV14 and J is TRBJ1-1, with D uncertain. This CDR3 comprises 14 residues. Trimming shortened V by 0 bases and J by 10 bases, and 15 bases separated the two germline ends. The germline V gene has CDR1 SGHDN and CDR2 FVKESK. The CDR3: CASSQEGILRRAFF. The CDR3 DNA reads TGTGCCAGCAGCCAAGAGGGCATCTTAAGAAGAGCTTTCTTT.

This clone showed up just once. The chain employs TRBV29-1 and TRBJ2-3; 10 positions match TRBD2. This CDR3 comprises 18 residues. CDR1 and CDR2 from the germline V gene are SQVTM and ANQGSEA. The V and J ends lost 1 base and 0 bases, in that order; junction bases with no gene match: 10. DNA for the CDR3: TGCAGCGTTGAAGGTAGGGCTAGCGGGGGCCTTAGCACAGATACGCAGTATTTT. It codes for CSVEGRASGGLSTDTQYF.

This sequence joins TRBV23-1 and TRBJ1-3; tentatively, D is TRBD1 (6 bases). TRBV23-1 is an ORF, with its function uncertain. With 6 bases removed from V and 0 bases from J, the gap between germline ends came to 18 bases. The CDR3 spans 17 residues. CDR3 bases: TGCGCCAGCAGCCGCTTGGGGGGGGCCTGCTCTGGAAACACCATATATTTT. Its translation is CASSRLGGACSGNTIYF.

The chain has TRBV5-6 and TRBJ1-2; the D gene is possibly TRBD1 (5 bases). Looked up from germline, CDR1 is SGHDT and CDR2 is YYEEEE. The V end lost 5 bases, the J end lost 0 bases, and 11 bases lay between the germline ends. CDR3 length: 14 residues. As DNA, the CDR3 is TGTGCCAGCAGGGAAAAAGGGGCTAACTATGGCTACACCTTC. Its protein product is CASREKGANYGYTF.

This clone appeared a single time. V gene TRBV14 combines with J gene TRBJ2-1, with 7 bases that match TRBD2. V was pared by 1 base and J by 1 base, with 16 bases of the junction left unmatched. The CDR3 sequence is 20 residues long. Per the germline V gene, CDR1 is SGHDN and CDR2 is FVKESK. CDR3 sequence reads: CASSQGPGTFSGGSYNEQFF. CDR3 nucleotide sequence: TGTGCCAGCAGCCAAGGTCCCGGGACGTTTTCCGGGGGGTCCTACAATGAGCAGTTCTTC.

The chain is built from TRBV7-8 and TRBJ2-3, with D perhaps matching TRBD2 (6 bases). In germline, CDR1 is SGHVS, CDR2 FQNEAQ. The V end lost 4 bases, the J end lost 6 bases, and 17 bases lay between the germline ends. The CDR3 spans 15 residues. CDR3: CASSSRLGGADTQYF. CDR3 DNA: TGTGCCAGCAGCTCCAGACTAGGAGGGGCGGATACGCAGTATTTT.

The rearrangement uses TRBV5-1 and TRBJ2-3; possible D gene TRBD2, 6 bases. The CDR3 totals 13 residues. Germline V lookup: CDR1 SGHRS, CDR2 YFSETQ. The V gene lost 3 bases and the J gene lost 5 bases, with 10 bases spanning the gap. The CDR3 nucleotides read TGCGCCAGCAGCTCCTTGGGGGGAGATACGCAGTATTTT. As protein: CASSSLGGDTQYF.

This clone showed up just once. V gene TRBV11-3 combines with J gene TRBJ2-1; D is possibly TRBD2 (6 bases). This CDR3 region has 13 residues. From germline, CDR1 is SGHNT and CDR2 YENEEA. V was cut by 2 bases and J by 10 bases, with 12 bases left in between. CDR3 in DNA: TGTGCCAGCAGCTTACGGGTCGCGGGAGAGCAGTTCTTC. Its translation is CASSLRVAGEQFF.

A few counts support this clone. This sequence joins TRBV4-1 and TRBJ2-5; possibly TRBD2 for D (6 bases). Trimming stripped 3 bases from V and 2 bases from J, with 13 bases between. Germline V gene lookup returns CDR1 MGHRA and CDR2 YSYEKL. This CDR3 comprises 15 residues. The DNA for the CDR3 is TGCGCCAGCAGCCAGTCGGGGGTGCCACAAGAGACCCAGTACTTC. Amino acid sequence: CASSQSGVPQETQYF.